This T cell receptor (beta chain) was captured in a study of PD-L1 blockade in urothelial cancer. For the study at large: Blood underwent analysis 3 weeks (second dose) and 6 weeks after treatment began.

Trimming removed 0 bases from V and 3 bases from J, with 21 bases in between. Germline V gene data show CDR1 as MNHNS and CDR2 as SASEGT. The length of the CDR3 is 18 residues. This table comes from immunoSEQ multiplex PCR, and its TCRdb copy is limited to in-frame clones, with some not included. The sample holds tens of thousands of clones, 91% seen once. This clone has just one count. Time point denoted: peripheral blood 6 weeks after treatment start. Here the sequenced sample was PBMCs, taken around atezolizumab (anti-PD-L1) treatment. The gene calls are TRBV6-1 and TRBJ2-7; D gene ambiguous. The TCR comes from a man between 70 and 80 years old with urothelial cancer. Written as DNA, the CDR3 is TGTGCCAGCAGTGAAGCGACAACACAGAGTGCATCTAACTACGAGCAGTACTTC. It is translated as CASSEATTQSASNYEQYF.